Presented here are 5 T cell receptor beta chains from one specimen sequenced in a study of cytomegalovirus exposure and HLA in healthy donors (dated 2017 in TCRdb). The method was the immunoSEQ multiplex PCR assay. For the multiplex PCR, a mixture combining 60 forward primers for TCR Vbeta segments and 13 reverse primers for TCR Jbeta segments was used. Drawn from immuneACCESS, this table holds only the in-frame rearrangements with V and J called that TCRdb kept. Clones are partly lost; checked studies trace under half to an unresolved V gene and leave the rest unexplained. The sample data list roughly 100,000 clones, and 60% to 75% of these were observed just once. 8.5% to 12% of the sample comes from the top ten. Sequencing used PBMCs. The source of these receptors is a man aged 50 to 59 in good health and CMV-seronegative.

The chain has TRBV4-3 and TRBJ2-1; 10 bases map to TRBD2. This CDR3 is built from 16 residues. In germline, CDR1 is LGHNA, CDR2 YSLEER. J gave up 9 bases and V 0 bases, and 8 bases lay outside the gene matches. CDR3 protein: CASSQEPSGSMVEQFF. Written as DNA, the CDR3 is TGCGCCAGCAGCCAAGAACCTAGCGGGAGCATGGTTGAGCAGTTCTTC.

The chain has TRBV6-6 and TRBJ2-7; 11 bases map to TRBD1. Per germline, CDR1 MNHNY and CDR2 SVGAGI (reference sequence). The CDR3 has 15 residues. Trimming cost V 8 bases and J 4 bases; bases outside gene matches: 10. CDR3 bases: TGTGCCAGCTCTGAGCGGGGACAGGGGGGGTACGAGCAGTACTTC. This translates into CASSERGQGGYEQYF.

The chain is built from TRBV7-2 and TRBJ2-7; 10 nucleotides align to TRBD1. The CDR3 has 15 residues. The germline gives CDR1 SGHTA, CDR2 FQGNSA. Germline trimming cut 4 bases from V and 1 base from J; bases unmatched to any gene: 4. Written as DNA, the CDR3 is TGTGCCAGCAGCTCCGTGGACAGGGGGTCCTACGAGCAGTACTTC. It is translated as CASSSVDRGSYEQYF.

This chain links TRBV19 with TRBJ1-1; weak D call: TRBD1 (5 bases). CDR3 length equals 13 residues. Trimming shortened V by 3 bases and J by 5 bases, and 10 bases separated the two germline ends. Germline-derived CDR1 and CDR2 are LNHDA and SQIVND (reference sequence). CDR3 in DNA: TGTGCCAGTAGTATGGGGGGTCCAACTGAAGCTTTCTTT. Protein: CASSMGGPTEAFF.

CDR3 residues: CATSRDRGYYEQYF. CDR3 coding DNA: TGTGCCACCAGCAGAGACAGGGGCTACTACGAGCAGTACTTC. The V call is TRBV15, the J call TRBJ2-7; D perhaps matches TRBD1 (6 bases). Trimming left V 0 bases short and J 3 bases short, with 9 bases between. CDR1 LNHNV and CDR2 YYDKDF come from the germline V gene (reference sequence). This CDR3 has 14 residues.